A single sample gave rise to the 26 T cell receptor beta chains below, sequenced in a study of shared clonotypes between healthy human individuals (TCRdb year 2020). Library construction relied on the immunoSEQ multiplex PCR assay. In TCRdb, the immuneACCESS table is reduced to in-frame sequences with V and J assigned. These tables do not hold every clone; where another copy was compared, an unresolved V gene accounts for under half, and the others remain unexplained. For this sample there are about 96,000 clones; roughly three quarters appear just once. The ten largest make up 50% of the sample. The sequencing sample was made of memory CD8+ T cells sorted from blood. This specimen's cell subset or site label, interpreted: CD45RO+ cells pooled with CCR7-negative TemRA cells. These receptors all stem from a man aged 30 to 39 in good health.

This clone was detected ten times or more. The rearrangement uses TRBV19 and TRBJ1-2; D is unclear. CDR1 and CDR2 from the germline V gene are LNHDA and SQIVND (reference sequence). The CDR3 is 14 amino acids. Between the trimmed V and J ends, which lost 6 bases and 5 bases, there was a span of 16 bases. CDR3 coding DNA: TGTGCCAGTAGCCTACCCGGGTCGACATATGGCTACACCTTC. Encoded protein: CASSLPGSTYGYTF.

The chain has TRBV5-6 and TRBJ1-1; D ambiguous. The CDR3 is 12 residues long. V gave up 4 bases and J gave up 5 bases, with 9 bases separating them. The germline CDR1 and CDR2 sequences are SGHDT and YYEEEE. DNA for the CDR3: TGTGCCAGCAGCCTGGGTTTAACTGAAGCTTTCTTT. Residues: CASSLGLTEAFF.

This clone has just a few counts. The chain combines TRBV28 with TRBJ1-5, with D perhaps TRBD1 (5 bases). The CDR3 contains 12 residues. The germline V gene encodes CDR1 MDHEN and CDR2 SYDVKM. The V end lost 10 bases, the J end lost 7 bases, and 14 bases lay between the germline ends. This CDR3 reads CATYTGDQPQHF. The CDR3 DNA reads TGTGCCACCTATACGGGGGACCAGCCCCAGCATTTT.

The V gene is TRBV11-1, the J gene TRBJ2-1; D is uncertain. Trimming shortened V by 3 bases and J by 3 bases, and 9 bases separated the two germline ends. The CDR3 runs to 14 residues. From germline, CDR1 is SGHAT and CDR2 FQDESV (reference sequence). CDR3 sequence: CASSFNHLYNEQFF. DNA of the CDR3: TGTGCCAGCAGCTTCAATCACCTCTACAATGAGCAGTTCTTC.

The chain has TRBV5-5 and TRBJ2-3; no clear D. The CDR3 is 13 amino acids. The germline V gene encodes CDR1 SGHKS and CDR2 YYEKEE (reference sequence). V was shortened by 3 bases and J by 3 bases, with 8 bases between the two germline ends. CDR3 bases: TGTGCCAGCAGCTCGGGTATAACAGATACGCAGTATTTT. Its protein is CASSSGITDTQYF.

This clone was recorded once. Given a much more abundant clone one base away, this may be a read error. Other DNA sequences in this sample translate to the same CDR3. The CDR3 reads CATSRDLSYEQYF. CDR3 bases: TGTGCCACCAGCAGAGATCTGTCCTACGAGCAGTACTTC. V and J are TRBV15 and TRBJ2-7, with D hard to call. The germline V gene encodes CDR1 LNHNV and CDR2 YYDKDF (reference sequence). CDR3 length: 13 amino acids. Trimming shortened V by 0 bases and J by 1 base, and 4 bases separated the two germline ends.

This clone occurred many times. The chain couples TRBV29-1 to TRBJ2-2; 7 positions match TRBD1. The CDR3 consists of 14 residues. Trimming at V came to 7 bases and at J to 2 bases, leaving 7 bases not matched to a gene. Germline V gene lookup returns CDR1 SQVTM and CDR2 ANQGSEA. The CDR3 protein is CSATTGINTGELFF. CDR3 DNA sequence: TGCAGCGCTACGACAGGGATTAACACCGGGGAGCTGTTTTTT.

V gene TRBV9 combines with J gene TRBJ2-1; 9 bases are a match to TRBD2. This CDR3 has 15 amino acids. Looked up from germline, CDR1 is SGDLS and CDR2 is YYNGEE. J was trimmed by 7 bases and V by 4 bases; bases with no gene match: 9. The CDR3 reads CASSKTSGAHNEQFF. For the CDR3, the DNA is TGTGCCAGCAGCAAGACTAGCGGAGCCCATAATGAGCAGTTCTTC.

The chain uses TRBV11-2 and TRBJ2-7; TRBD2 matches at 10 bases. This CDR3 spans 15 amino acids. Germline CDR1 reads SGHAT; CDR2 reads FQNNGV. Unmatched junction bases numbered 8, after V lost 5 bases and J lost 4 bases. The CDR3, as DNA: TGTGCCAGCAGCGTAGGCCTAGCGGGAGCTTACGAGCAGTACTTC. It translates to CASSVGLAGAYEQYF.

The chain carries TRBV7-6 and TRBJ2-5, with D unresolved. The V gene's germline CDR1 is SGHVS and CDR2 FNYEAQ. This CDR3 has 16 amino acids. Trimming pared 5 bases from V and 5 bases from J, leaving 21 bases between. The CDR3 region is CASSAEVVLIGETQYF. CDR3 nucleotides: TGTGCCAGCAGCGCTGAGGTGGTCTTAATCGGGGAGACCCAGTACTTC.

V is TRBV10-3 and J is TRBJ2-1, with 10 bases identical to TRBD2. V lost 4 bases, J lost 9 bases, and 15 bases stayed unmatched. This CDR3 is 17 amino acids long. Germline CDR1 and CDR2: ENHRY and SYGVKD. The CDR3 here is CAISVLAGRAQTGEQFF. Written as DNA, the CDR3 is TGTGCCATCAGTGTACTAGCGGGGCGTGCCCAGACCGGTGAGCAGTTCTTC.

This clone turned up a few times. V and J are TRBV7-2 and TRBJ2-4; D possibly uses TRBD1 or TRBD2 (5 bases each). Germline CDR1 reads SGHTA; CDR2 reads FQGNSA. The germline V and J ends were trimmed by 11 bases and 5 bases, with 13 bases remaining between them. The CDR3 has 12 residues. The CDR3 nucleotides are TGTGCCGCCGGGGCTCATCAAAACATTCAGTACTTC. This translates into CAAGAHQNIQYF. The full variable domain, rest sourced from reference TRBV7-2 and TRBJ2-4, is GAGVSQSPSNKVTEKGKDVELRCDPISGHTALYWYRQSLGQGLEFLIYFQGNSAPDKSGLPSDRFSAERTGGSVSTLTIQRTQQEDSAVYLCAAGAHQNIQYFGAGTRLSVL.

This clone was found many times. V usage is TRBV2 and J usage is TRBJ2-3; tentative D call: TRBD2 (5 bases). Trimming left V 1 base short and J 0 bases short, with 8 bases between. The length of the CDR3 is 15 residues. Germline V lookup: CDR1 SNHLY, CDR2 FYNNEI. The CDR3 region is CASSEGRGSTDTQYF. In nucleotides, the CDR3 is TGTGCCAGCAGTGAAGGGCGCGGGAGCACAGATACGCAGTATTTT.

The chain links TRBV9 to TRBJ2-5; 11 nucleotides align to TRBD2. Germline lookup yields CDR1 SGDLS and CDR2 YYNGEE. V trimming: 3 bases; J trimming: 1 base; junction bases outside the gene matches: 5. The CDR3 contains 16 residues. CDR3 residues: CASSGLAGGFQETQYF. In DNA, the CDR3 is TGTGCCAGCAGCGGGCTAGCGGGAGGTTTCCAAGAGACCCAGTACTTC.

The gene calls are TRBV6-4 and TRBJ2-1; D tentatively fits TRBD1 or TRBD2 (5 bases each). Germline CDR1 and CDR2: MRHNA and SNTAGT. This CDR3 region has 13 residues. The V gene lost 4 bases and the J gene lost 6 bases, with 10 bases spanning the gap. DNA for the CDR3: TGTGCCAGCAGTGCGGGGACGACCAATGAGCAGTTCTTC. Translated, it gives CASSAGTTNEQFF.

The V call is TRBV4-3, the J call TRBJ2-3; a weak D match, TRBD1 (6 bases). Germline CDR1 and CDR2: LGHNA and YSLEER. CDR3 length: 16 amino acids. The V end was cut by 1 base, the J end by 6 bases, with 17 bases between. The CDR3 sequence is CASSQGKPSRGDTQYF. The CDR3 DNA follows: TGCGCCAGCAGCCAAGGGAAACCCTCGAGGGGGGATACGCAGTATTTT.

This sequence joins TRBV5-1 and TRBJ2-3, with 9 bases aligning to TRBD2. Germline CDR1 reads SGHRS; CDR2 reads YFSETQ. The V and J ends lost 0 bases and 7 bases, in that order; junction bases with no gene match: 15. There are 18 residues in the CDR3. CDR3 bases: TGCGCCAGCAGCTTGGAAGCCGGGACTAGCCTTGGTAGCTATACGCAGTATTTT. This encodes CASSLEAGTSLGSYTQYF.

This clone turned up a few times. The rearrangement links TRBV5-4 to TRBJ2-7; D ambiguous. The CDR3 loop spans 15 amino acids. Germline CDR1 is SGHNT and CDR2 is YYREEE (reference sequence). The ends were cut back, 4 bases at V and 3 bases at J, with 17 bases in the middle. CDR3 residues: CASSDTQEELYEQYF. DNA of the CDR3: TGTGCCAGCAGCGACACCCAGGAAGAACTCTACGAGCAGTACTTC. The full variable domain, its missing parts supplied by reference TRBV5-4 and TRBJ2-7, is ETGVTQSPTHLIKTRGQQVTLRCSSQSGHNTVSWYQQALGQGPQFIFQYYREEENGRGNFPPRFSGLQFPNYSSELNVNALELDDSALYLCASSDTQEELYEQYFGPGTRLTVT.

The chain couples TRBV19 to TRBJ2-2; 12 positions agree with TRBD2. Germline CDR1 reads LNHDA; CDR2 reads SQIVND (reference sequence). Trimming at V came to 5 bases and at J to 7 bases, leaving 2 bases not matched to a gene. The CDR3 length is 14 residues. CDR3 coding DNA: TGTGCCAGTAGTCTGGGACTAGCGGGCGGGGAGCTGTTTTTT. Translation: CASSLGLAGGELFF.

J is TRBJ2-7 and V is TRBV15; weak D call: TRBD2 (6 bases). V was trimmed by 8 bases and J by 6 bases, leaving 17 bases between them. The CDR3 runs 13 residues. Germline CDR1 reads LNHNV; CDR2 reads YYDKDF (reference sequence). The DNA of the CDR3 is TGTGCCACCGGGCGGGAATTTGGCGGCGAGCAGTACTTC. Protein: CATGREFGGEQYF.

This clone was counted a few times. V and J are TRBV6-5 and TRBJ1-5, with D possibly TRBD1 on 6 matching bases. The ends were cut back, 5 bases at V and 8 bases at J, with 19 bases in the middle. Germline V gene data show CDR1 as MNHEY and CDR2 as SVGAGI. CDR3 length: 15 amino acids. The CDR3 DNA reads TGTGCCAGCAGTACTACTAACGGGACACTCAAGCCCCAGCATTTT. Protein: CASSTTNGTLKPQHF.

J is TRBJ2-7 and V is TRBV28; maybe TRBD2 (5 bases). CDR3 size: 13 residues. Trimming took 6 bases from V and 5 from J, leaving 14 bases between them. Per the germline V gene, CDR1 is MDHEN and CDR2 is SYDVKM. CDR3 DNA: TGTGCCAGCAGCCTCTGGGGAGAAAACGAGCAGTACTTC. It yields the protein CASSLWGENEQYF.

The J gene is TRBJ2-5, the V gene TRBV5-1, with 7 bases lining up with TRBD2. The CDR3 is 13 amino acids. V trimming: 7 bases; J trimming: 1 base; junction bases outside the gene matches: 4. Germline V gives CDR1 SGHRS, CDR2 YFSETQ. CDR3 nucleotide sequence: TGCGCCAGCCGTAGCGGGCTCCAAGAGACCCAGTACTTC. Translating gives CASRSGLQETQYF.

The rearrangement uses TRBV21-1 and TRBJ2-7; the table names TRBD2, a call not compared with the DNA. TRBV21-1 is given as a pseudogene. The CDR3 spans 16 residues. The CDR3 loop reads CASSTGLAGESYEQYF. CDR3 sequence (DNA): TGTGCCAGCAGCACCGGACTAGCGGGAGAGTCCTACGAGCAGTACTTC.

This clone appeared a single time. V gene TRBV20-1 combines with J gene TRBJ1-1; no definite D call. CDR1 is DFQATT, CDR2 SNEGSKA, per germline (reference sequence). The CDR3 is made up of 11 amino acids. V dropped 5 bases and J dropped 4 bases, with 8 bases sitting between them. The CDR3 region is CSASTGTEAFF. In nucleotides, the CDR3 is TGCAGTGCTTCCACGGGCACTGAAGCTTTCTTT.

The table lists this clone with a count of one. This sequence joins TRBV6-5 and TRBJ1-2; D might be TRBD1 (5 bases). The V end lost 7 bases, the J end lost 7 bases, and 10 bases lay between the germline ends. Germline V gene sequence: CDR1 MNHEY, CDR2 SVGAGI. CDR3 length: 11 residues. The CDR3 sequence is CASMRTRGYTF. The CDR3 DNA reads as TGTGCCAGCATGAGGACACGTGGCTACACCTTC.